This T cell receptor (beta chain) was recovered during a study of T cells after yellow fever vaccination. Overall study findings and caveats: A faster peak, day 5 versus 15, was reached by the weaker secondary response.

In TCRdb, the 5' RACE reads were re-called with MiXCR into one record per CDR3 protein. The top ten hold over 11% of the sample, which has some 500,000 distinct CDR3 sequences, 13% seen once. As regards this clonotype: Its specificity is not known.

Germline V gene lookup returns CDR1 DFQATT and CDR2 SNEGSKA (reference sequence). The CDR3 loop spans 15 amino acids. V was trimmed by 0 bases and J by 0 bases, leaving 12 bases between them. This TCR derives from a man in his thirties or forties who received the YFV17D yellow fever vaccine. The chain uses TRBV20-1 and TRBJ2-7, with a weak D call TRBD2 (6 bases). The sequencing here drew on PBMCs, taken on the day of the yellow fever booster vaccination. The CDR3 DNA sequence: TGCAGTGCTAGAGAAACTGGCGGGAACTCCTACGAGCAGTACTTC. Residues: CSARETGGNSYEQYF.